Listed below are T cell receptor beta chains from one sample, sequenced in a study of cytomegalovirus exposure and HLA in healthy donors. Method: immunoSEQ multiplex PCR; TCRdb's copy keeps in-frame clones and lacks some. The profile covers about 140,000 clones, with roughly four fifths appearing a single time and more than 1.4% taken by the ten largest. The source material was PBMCs. These receptors were obtained from a woman younger than 45 in good health and CMV-seronegative. Each CDR3 is given with its conserved first and last residue. A D gene is named only where the DNA matches it firmly. Rows give clone size only sometimes, using once, few, many, or a class for an expanded clone.

clone size: few; V gene: TRBV6-4; J gene: TRBJ2-1; CDR3 length: 15; D gene: TRBD2; CDR3 DNA: TGTGCCAGCAGTTCTTTAGCGGGGGGAGGCGATGAGCAGTTCTTC; CDR3 protein: CASSSLAGGGDEQFF
clone size: .; V gene: TRBV7-6; J gene: TRBJ2-1; CDR3 length: 15; D gene: .; CDR3 DNA: TGTGCCAGCAGCTTAGGGACAGCTAATTACAATGAGCAGTTCTTC; CDR3 protein: CASSLGTANYNEQFF
clone size: .; V gene: TRBV28; J gene: TRBJ1-1; CDR3 length: 16; D gene: .; CDR3 DNA: TGTGCCAGCAGTTTACCTAGCGGGGCAGGGAACACTGAAGCTTTCTTT; CDR3 protein: CASSLPSGAGNTEAFF
clone size: .; V gene: TRBV7-6; J gene: TRBJ1-1; CDR3 length: 15; D gene: .; CDR3 DNA: TGTGCCAGCAGTAGGGACTTTAACCTGAACACTGAAGCTTTCTTT; CDR3 protein: CASSRDFNLNTEAFF
clone size: .; V gene: TRBV6-7; J gene: TRBJ1-2; CDR3 length: 15; D gene: .; CDR3 DNA: TGTGCCAGCACCCCACAGTTTCCCACACTGAATGGCTACACCTTC; CDR3 protein: CASTPQFPTLNGYTF
clone size: .; V gene: TRBV2; J gene: TRBJ1-1; CDR3 length: 13; D gene: .; CDR3 DNA: TGTGCCACCCGAGGACAGATGAACACTGAAGCTTTCTTT; CDR3 protein: CATRGQMNTEAFF
clone size: .; V gene: TRBV2; J gene: TRBJ1-4; CDR3 length: 14; D gene: TRBD1; CDR3 DNA: TGTGCCAGCTTCCCAGGGGGCGGAAGGGAAAAACTGTTTTTT; CDR3 protein: CASFPGGGREKLFF
clone size: few; V gene: TRBV19; J gene: TRBJ1-1; CDR3 length: 16; D gene: .; CDR3 DNA: TGTGCCAGTAGTACTTACAAGGACAGTTCGGGCACTGAAGCTTTCTTT; CDR3 protein: CASSTYKDSSGTEAFF
clone size: once; V gene: TRBV4-1; J gene: TRBJ2-1; CDR3 length: 17; D gene: TRBD2; CDR3 DNA: TGCGCCAGCAGCCAAGTTTTCACCGGGACTATTTACAATGAGCAGTTCTTC; CDR3 protein: CASSQVFTGTIYNEQFF
clone size: .; V gene: TRBV13; J gene: TRBJ2-7; CDR3 length: 13; D gene: .; CDR3 DNA: TGTGCCAGCAGCTTAGGTTCTTCCTACGAGCAGTACTTC; CDR3 protein: CASSLGSSYEQYF
clone size: few; V gene: TRBV5-1; J gene: TRBJ2-1; CDR3 length: 15; D gene: .; CDR3 DNA: TGCGCCAGCAGCCGCAGGGCCTACTCCTACAATGAGCAGTTCTTC; CDR3 protein: CASSRRAYSYNEQFF
clone size: once; V gene: TRBV10-3; J gene: TRBJ2-1; CDR3 length: 16; D gene: TRBD1; CDR3 DNA: TGTGCCATCAGTGACCCGACAGGGGGCGGATGGAATGAGCAGTTCTTC; CDR3 protein: CAISDPTGGGWNEQFF
clone size: .; V gene: TRBV9; J gene: TRBJ1-2; CDR3 length: 15; D gene: .; CDR3 DNA: TGTGCCAGCAGCGTAGGTATGCCGGCGGACTATGGCTACACCTTC; CDR3 protein: CASSVGMPADYGYTF
clone size: .; V gene: TRBV28; J gene: TRBJ2-4; CDR3 length: 16; D gene: .; CDR3 DNA: TGTGCCAGCAGTATACCGGGGCGGGGTCTCAAAAACATTCAGTACTTC; CDR3 protein: CASSIPGRGLKNIQYF
clone size: few; V gene: TRBV2; J gene: TRBJ2-7; CDR3 length: 12; D gene: .; CDR3 DNA: TGTGCCAGCAGTTACTCGGGATACGAGCAGTACTTC; CDR3 protein: CASSYSGYEQYF
clone size: .; V gene: TRBV6-1; J gene: TRBJ2-7; CDR3 length: 13; D gene: TRBD1; CDR3 DNA: TGTGCCAGCAGCTTGACAGGGCGGAACGAGCAGTACTTC; CDR3 protein: CASSLTGRNEQYF
clone size: .; V gene: TRBV29-1; J gene: TRBJ2-1; CDR3 length: 20; D gene: TRBD2; CDR3 DNA: TGCAGCGTTGAGGGATTAGCGGGGGGTCCTGATAAAAGCTCCTACAATGAGCAGTTCTTC; CDR3 protein: CSVEGLAGGPDKSSYNEQFF
clone size: .; V gene: TRBV20-1; J gene: TRBJ2-1; CDR3 length: 11; D gene: .; CDR3 DNA: TGCAGTGCTCGGGACTGGTTTCGGCAGTTCTTC; CDR3 protein: CSARDWFRQFF
clone size: few; V gene: TRBV25-1; J gene: TRBJ2-7; CDR3 length: 13; D gene: .; CDR3 DNA: TGTGCCAGCAGTGGGCCCGGGACCTACGAGCAGTACTTC; CDR3 protein: CASSGPGTYEQYF
clone size: .; V gene: TRBV7-6; J gene: TRBJ2-3; CDR3 length: 17; D gene: TRBD2; CDR3 DNA: TGTGCCAGCAGCCCTACGGGGACTAGGCCTAGCACAGATACGCAGTATTTT; CDR3 protein: CASSPTGTRPSTDTQYF
clone size: .; V gene: TRBV5-1; J gene: TRBJ1-2; CDR3 length: 15; D gene: .; CDR3 DNA: TGCGCCAGCAGCTTGAGTCCAGGGACTAACTATGGCTACACCTTC; CDR3 protein: CASSLSPGTNYGYTF
clone size: few; V gene: TRBV10-3; J gene: TRBJ2-2; CDR3 length: 16; D gene: TRBD1; CDR3 DNA: TGTGCCATCTCTGGACAGGGAGAGGGACGAACCGGGGAGCTGTTTTTT; CDR3 protein: CAISGQGEGRTGELFF
clone size: .; V gene: TRBV4-2; J gene: TRBJ1-6; CDR3 length: 16; D gene: TRBD1; CDR3 DNA: TGTGCCAGCAGCCAGGGCCCGACAGGGATCGGTTCACCCCTCCACTTT; CDR3 protein: CASSQGPTGIGSPLHF
clone size: .; V gene: TRBV11-2; J gene: TRBJ2-7; CDR3 length: 17; D gene: TRBD2; CDR3 DNA: TGTGCCAGCAGCTTATTCCGGGCAACTAGCGGGGTGTACGAGCAGTACTTC; CDR3 protein: CASSLFRATSGVYEQYF
clone size: .; V gene: TRBV19; J gene: TRBJ1-5; CDR3 length: 14; D gene: .; CDR3 DNA: TGTGCCAGTAGTTCCTTCACAGGGAATCAGCCCCAGCATTTT; CDR3 protein: CASSSFTGNQPQHF
clone size: .; V gene: TRBV9; J gene: TRBJ1-2; CDR3 length: 14; D gene: .; CDR3 DNA: TGTGCCAGCAGCGTAGGCATACAGAACTATGGCTACACCTTC; CDR3 protein: CASSVGIQNYGYTF
clone size: .; V gene: TRBV6-5; J gene: TRBJ2-2; CDR3 length: 14; D gene: TRBD2; CDR3 DNA: TGTGCCATCCAGACTAGCGGGAACACCGGGGAGCTGTTTTTT; CDR3 protein: CAIQTSGNTGELFF
clone size: .; V gene: TRBV5-1; J gene: TRBJ2-4; CDR3 length: 14; D gene: TRBD2; CDR3 DNA: TGCGCCAGCAGCTTGGTTGGGACTAGTAACATTCAGTACTTC; CDR3 protein: CASSLVGTSNIQYF
clone size: .; V gene: TRBV28; J gene: TRBJ1-2; CDR3 length: 16; D gene: .; CDR3 DNA: TGTGCCAGCAGCGATACCGACCTACTGGGGGGCTATGGCTACACCTTC; CDR3 protein: CASSDTDLLGGYGYTF
clone size: .; V gene: TRBV6-6; J gene: TRBJ1-3; CDR3 length: 15; D gene: .; CDR3 DNA: TGTGCCAGCAGACCCGACAGGATGACTGGAAACACCATATATTTT; CDR3 protein: CASRPDRMTGNTIYF
clone size: few; V gene: TRBV2; J gene: TRBJ2-7; CDR3 length: 13; D gene: TRBD1; CDR3 DNA: TGTGCCAGCAGTCTGGACAGGGGGCAGGAGCAGTACTTC; CDR3 protein: CASSLDRGQEQYF
clone size: once; V gene: TRBV27; J gene: TRBJ2-1; CDR3 length: 14; D gene: TRBD2; CDR3 DNA: TGTGCCAGCAGTACTAGCGGGACCTACAATGAGCAGTTCTTC; CDR3 protein: CASSTSGTYNEQFF
clone size: once; V gene: TRBV7-8; J gene: TRBJ1-1; CDR3 length: 14; D gene: .; CDR3 DNA: TGTGCCAGCAGCCTCCGGGTCCCAAACACTGAAGCTTTCTTT; CDR3 protein: CASSLRVPNTEAFF
clone size: once; V gene: TRBV5-6; J gene: TRBJ1-4; CDR3 length: 15; D gene: .; CDR3 DNA: TGTGCCAGCAGGTTCGGTCAGGGTCTCGGGGAAAAACTGTTTTTT; CDR3 protein: CASRFGQGLGEKLFF
clone size: .; V gene: TRBV29-1; J gene: TRBJ2-3; CDR3 length: 14; D gene: TRBD2; CDR3 DNA: TGCAGCGTTGTGCCTAGCGGGGCCACAGATACGCAGTATTTT; CDR3 protein: CSVVPSGATDTQYF
clone size: .; V gene: TRBV7-2; J gene: TRBJ1-2; CDR3 length: 15; D gene: .; CDR3 DNA: TGTGCCAGCAGCCGCCCCGGCAACAGGGTCCATGGCTACACCTTC; CDR3 protein: CASSRPGNRVHGYTF
clone size: .; V gene: TRBV5-1; J gene: TRBJ1-1; CDR3 length: 15; D gene: TRBD1; CDR3 DNA: TGCGCCAGCAGCTACATTCCGGGACAGGGTTCTGAAGCTTTCTTT; CDR3 protein: CASSYIPGQGSEAFF
clone size: .; V gene: TRBV7-2; J gene: TRBJ2-2; CDR3 length: 14; D gene: .; CDR3 DNA: TGTGCCAGCAGCTTACAGACGAACACCGGGGAGCTGTTTTTT; CDR3 protein: CASSLQTNTGELFF
clone size: .; V gene: TRBV11-3; J gene: TRBJ2-6; CDR3 length: 13; D gene: .; CDR3 DNA: TGTGCCAGCAGCTTAGCGGGGGCCAACGTCCTGACTTTC; CDR3 protein: CASSLAGANVLTF
clone size: .; V gene: TRBV13; J gene: TRBJ1-6; CDR3 length: 16; D gene: TRBD1; CDR3 DNA: TGTGCCAGCAGCGAACAGGGGGTTTCCTATAATTCACCCCTCCACTTT; CDR3 protein: CASSEQGVSYNSPLHF
clone size: .; V gene: TRBV6-4; J gene: TRBJ2-3; CDR3 length: 16; D gene: TRBD2; CDR3 DNA: TGTGCCAGCAGTGACGGTAGAGGCGGGGGTGCAGATACGCAGTATTTT; CDR3 protein: CASSDGRGGGADTQYF
clone size: .; V gene: TRBV21-1; J gene: TRBJ1-3; CDR3 length: 17; D gene: .; CDR3 DNA: TGTGCCAGCAGCCTATGGAACACAGTAAACTCTGGAAACACCATATATTTT; CDR3 protein: CASSLWNTVNSGNTIYF
clone size: .; V gene: TRBV10-2; J gene: TRBJ2-5; CDR3 length: 15; D gene: .; CDR3 DNA: TGCGCCAGCGGGCGGGGCGCGACAGCTATGGAGACCCAGTACTTC; CDR3 protein: CASGRGATAMETQYF
clone size: .; V gene: TRBV25-1; J gene: TRBJ1-2; CDR3 length: 13; D gene: TRBD1; CDR3 DNA: TGTGCCAGCAGTGAGGGACAGGGGTATGGCTACACCTTC; CDR3 protein: CASSEGQGYGYTF